A single sample is the source of the 10 T cell receptor beta chains below, sequenced in a study of CD8+ T cells in alopecia areata. Treatment defined: oral pan-JAK inhibitor, 5-10 mg twice daily. Reverse transcribed after extraction, RNA yielded cDNA as the sequencing template. Method: immunoSEQ multiplex PCR; TCRdb's copy keeps in-frame clones and lacks some. The sample carries fewer than 200,000 clones, roughly 60% recorded once. The input for sequencing was CD4+ T cells sorted from blood, taken at week 24, from a patient treated with tofacitinib. All receptors derive from a human donor with alopecia areata.

The CDR3 is CASSLARPSGDTDTQYF. The CDR3, as DNA: TGCGCCAGCAGCTTGGCTCGCCCTAGCGGGGATACAGATACGCAGTATTTT. The V gene is TRBV5-1, the J gene TRBJ2-3, with 9 bases aligning to TRBD2. Germline assignment: CDR1 SGHRS and CDR2 YFSETQ. This CDR3 contains 17 residues. The V gene end was trimmed by 0 bases and the J gene end by 3 bases; junction bases not matched to a gene: 8.

This clone came up a few times. CDR3 in DNA: TGCGCCAGCAGCCCACAACAGGGGGACACTGAAGCTTTCTTT. Its translation: CASSPQQGDTEAFF. The gene calls are TRBV4-1 and TRBJ1-1; TRBD1 matches 8 bases. The CDR3 has 14 residues. V lost 4 bases and J lost 3; bases outside the gene matches: 4. The V gene's germline CDR1 is MGHRA and CDR2 YSYEKL.

The chain recombines TRBV5-1 with TRBJ2-5, with D perhaps matching TRBD1 (6 bases). Trimming left V 3 bases short and J 2 bases short, with 8 bases between. The CDR3 is 13 amino acids. CDR1 SGHRS and CDR2 YFSETQ come from the germline V gene. In DNA form, the CDR3 reads TGCGCCAGCAGCTGGGACACTCAAGAGACCCAGTACTTC. Translation: CASSWDTQETQYF.

This clone was picked up a small number of times. DNA for the CDR3: TGTGCCAGCAGTTCCCGGAACACTGAAGCTTTCTTT. Encoded protein: CASSSRNTEAFF. The gene calls are TRBV5-4 and TRBJ1-1; no clear D gene. The length of the CDR3 is 12 residues. Trimming removed 5 bases at V and 1 base at J, with 6 bases between. Germline V CDR1 and CDR2: SGHNT, YYREEE (reference sequence).

The chain employs TRBV19 and TRBJ2-5, with 7 bases matching TRBD1. Looked up from germline, CDR1 is LNHDA and CDR2 is SQIVND (reference sequence). The junction had 11 bases not matched to a gene; V was cut back by 5 bases and J by 5 bases. The CDR3 extends over 15 amino acids. CDR3 sequence reads: CASSPRTGLGETQYF. In DNA form, the CDR3 reads TGTGCCAGTAGTCCAAGGACAGGCCTGGGGGAGACCCAGTACTTC.

The chain recombines TRBV30 with TRBJ1-2; D is undetermined. Trimming removed 6 bases from V and 0 bases from J, with 8 bases in between. CDR3 size: 12 residues. Germline assignment: CDR1 GTSNPN and CDR2 SVGIG (reference sequence). CDR3 loop: CACTHTNYGYTF. The DNA for the CDR3 is TGTGCCTGTACCCACACTAACTATGGCTACACCTTC.

The chain links TRBV29-1 to TRBJ2-4; the D gene is possibly TRBD2 (6 bases). Germline CDR1 SQVTM, CDR2 ANQGSEA. Trimming took 6 bases from V and 6 from J, leaving 15 bases between them. This CDR3 spans 13 amino acids. The CDR3 sequence: CSVALRGLNIQYF. CDR3 in DNA: TGCAGCGTCGCCCTACGGGGGTTAAACATTCAGTACTTC.

J is TRBJ2-6 and V is TRBV19; D uncertain. The CDR3 is 13 residues long. In germline, CDR1 is LNHDA, CDR2 SQIVND (reference sequence). V was trimmed by 10 bases and J by 3 bases, leaving 10 bases between them. The CDR3 DNA reads TGTGCCACCGCGGTGGATGGGGCCAACGTCCTGACTTTC. Its translation: CATAVDGANVLTF.

This rearrangement joins TRBV6-5 to TRBJ2-7, with D perhaps TRBD2 (6 bases). Germline values: CDR1 MNHEY, CDR2 SVGAGI. The CDR3 loop spans 15 amino acids. V lost 0 bases to trimming and J lost 4 bases, with 13 bases between them. Here the CDR3 reads CASSYSREVRYEQYF. CDR3 sequence (DNA): TGTGCCAGCAGTTACTCAAGGGAGGTTAGGTACGAGCAGTACTTC.

The genes are TRBV30 and TRBJ1-6, with D perhaps matching TRBD1 (5 bases). The CDR3 is 13 residues long. Germline values: CDR1 GTSNPN, CDR2 SVGIG (reference sequence). The CDR3 DNA reads TGTGCGCACGGGACTTCAGGGTATTCACCCCTCCACTTT. Protein sequence: CAHGTSGYSPLHF. The full variable domain, completed using reference TRBV30 and TRBJ1-6, is SQTIHQWPATLVQPVGSPLSLECTVEGTSNPNLYWYRQAAGRGLQLLFYSVGIGQISSEVPQNLSASRPQDRQFILSSKKLLLSDSGFYLCAHGTSGYSPLHFGNGTRLTVT.